These 20 T cell receptor beta chains were sequenced from one sample in a study of blood T cell repertoires in COVID-19. Produced via immunoSEQ multiplex PCR; TCRdb's table is partial and in-frame only. The repertoire includes 110,000 to 150,000 clones, about 89% of them detected once, and 2.5% to 3.5% sits in the top ten. The sample comprised peripheral blood. Receptors originate from a man aged 55-75 years with active or convalescent COVID-19.

This sequence joins TRBV19 and TRBJ1-3; 8 bases match TRBD1. Germline V gene sequence: CDR1 LNHDA, CDR2 SQIVND (reference sequence). After removal of 5 bases from V and 2 bases from J, the junction contained 5 bases not matched to a gene. This CDR3 comprises 15 residues. CDR3 protein: CASSATGGTGNTIYF. The CDR3 region has the DNA TGTGCCAGTAGTGCTACAGGGGGTACTGGAAACACCATATATTTT.

The chain recombines TRBV4-1 with TRBJ2-3; possible D gene TRBD2, 5 bases. V was clipped by 1 base and J by 5 bases, with 16 bases between them. From germline, CDR1 is MGHRA and CDR2 YSYEKL. This CDR3 comprises 16 residues. The CDR3 here is CASSQASLGLGDTQYF. The CDR3 DNA is TGCGCCAGCAGCCAAGCATCACTAGGGTTAGGAGATACGCAGTATTTT.

J is TRBJ1-1 and V is TRBV19; 8 bases align to TRBD1. CDR1 and CDR2 from the germline V gene are LNHDA and SQIVND (reference sequence). Losses at the gene ends were 5 bases for V and 6 bases for J; bases not matched to a gene: 5. This CDR3 has 13 residues. The CDR3 nucleotides read TGTGCCAGTAGTGTCACGGGACAGGCTGAAGCTTTCTTT. Translating gives CASSVTGQAEAFF. Supplemented by reference TRBV19 and TRBJ1-1, the full variable domain reads DGGITQSPKYLFRKEGQNVTLSCEQNLNHDAMYWYRQDPGQGLRLIYYSQIVNDFQKGDIAEGYSVSREKKESFPLTVTSAQKNPTAFYLCASSVTGQAEAFFGQGTRLTVV.

The rearrangement links TRBV6-1 to TRBJ2-7; D possibly corresponds to TRBD1 (6 bases). CDR1 is MNHNS and CDR2 is SASEGT in the germline V gene. The CDR3 totals 12 residues. V was pared by 8 bases and J by 5 bases, with 13 bases between. This chain's CDR3 is CASGRGSNEQYF. The DNA for the CDR3 is TGTGCCAGCGGCAGGGGCAGCAACGAGCAGTACTTC.

The rearrangement uses TRBV18 and TRBJ1-5; a possible D gene is TRBD1 (6 bases). Germline values: CDR1 KGHSH, CDR2 LQKENI. CDR3 length: 13 residues. V was pared by 8 bases and J by 1 base, with 9 bases between. CDR3 residues: CASTGTSNQPQHF. The CDR3 bases are TGTGCCAGCACAGGGACAAGCAATCAGCCCCAGCATTTT.

The chain joins TRBV7-3 to TRBJ2-3; TRBD1 aligns across 10 bases. V trimming: 4 bases; J trimming: 1 base; junction bases outside the gene matches: 5. This CDR3 region has 16 residues. Germline V gene data show CDR1 as SGHTA and CDR2 as FQGTGA. The CDR3 DNA follows: TGTGCCAGCAGCTACCACGGGACAGGGGGCACAGATACGCAGTATTTT. This codes for CASSYHGTGGTDTQYF.

The V and J genes are TRBV30 and TRBJ2-1, with D maybe TRBD2 (6 bases). Germline V CDR1 and CDR2: GTSNPN, SVGIG (reference sequence). Trimming pared 0 bases from V and 5 bases from J, leaving 14 bases between. The CDR3 is 15 amino acids. The DNA of the CDR3 is TGTGCCTGGAGTGTAGGAGGGACGTTCGACAATGAGCAGTTCTTC. It yields the protein CAWSVGGTFDNEQFF.

J is TRBJ1-2 and V is TRBV4-3; D gene ambiguous. CDR1 is LGHNA and CDR2 is YSLEER in the germline V gene. CDR3 length: 13 amino acids. V lost 0 bases and J lost 4, with 6 bases in between. CDR3 residues: CASSQDPGYGYTF. The CDR3 DNA sequence: TGCGCCAGCAGCCAAGACCCGGGCTATGGCTACACCTTC.

This clone was seen only once. V usage is TRBV2 and J usage is TRBJ2-3; 11 bases map to TRBD1. CDR3 length: 15 residues. In germline, CDR1 is SNHLY, CDR2 FYNNEI. Trimming at V came to 5 bases and at J to 5 bases, leaving 6 bases not matched to a gene. Written as DNA, the CDR3 is TGTGCCAGCAGTCTGGACAGGGGGCGCGTAGATACGCAGTATTTT. Translating it yields CASSLDRGRVDTQYF.

The chain recombines TRBV7-8 with TRBJ1-5; 7 positions agree with TRBD1. The CDR3 is 13 residues long. The germline V gene encodes CDR1 SGHVS and CDR2 FQNEAQ. Trimming at V came to 7 bases and at J to 7 bases, leaving 7 bases not matched to a gene. The CDR3 sequence is CASNNRGVQPQHF. CDR3 bases: TGTGCCAGCAACAACAGGGGAGTACAGCCCCAGCATTTT.

The chain joins TRBV3-1 (or the pseudogene TRBV3-2) to TRBJ2-2; TRBD2 matches at 8 bases. The germline V gene has CDR1 LGHDT and CDR2 YNNKEL (reference sequence). The CDR3 is 15 residues long. J was trimmed by 6 bases and V by 0 bases; bases with no gene match: 3. The CDR3 loop is CASSQEPGRAGELFF. CDR3 sequence (DNA): TGTGCCAGCAGCCAAGAACCCGGGAGGGCCGGGGAGCTGTTTTTT.

This clone has only one observation. This rearrangement joins TRBV18 to TRBJ2-6; 7 bases map to TRBD1. The trim removed 0 bases at V and 3 bases at J, leaving 8 bases unmatched. The CDR3 is 18 residues long. The germline V gene has CDR1 KGHSH and CDR2 LQKENI. The CDR3 DNA sequence: TGTGCCAGCTCACCACCTCGACAGGGCCTAGGTGGGGCCAACGTCCTGACTTTC. It yields the protein CASSPPRQGLGGANVLTF.

This sequence joins TRBV5-3 and TRBJ2-7, with 7 bases matching TRBD1. TRBV5-3 carries the ORF label, with uncertain function. Trimming removed 3 bases from V and 3 bases from J; junction bases left unmatched: 18. The length of the CDR3 is 18 residues. CDR3 loop: CARSSLSDREGVRYEQYF. CDR3 DNA sequence: TGTGCCAGAAGCTCGCTCTCCGACAGGGAAGGGGTGCGCTACGAGCAGTACTTC.

The chain recombines TRBV3-1 (or the pseudogene TRBV3-2) with TRBJ2-5, with TRBD2 matching over 7 bases. V was pared by 6 bases and J by 2 bases, with 15 bases of the junction left unmatched. The CDR3 runs 17 residues. Germline assignment: CDR1 LGHDT and CDR2 YNNKEL (reference sequence). The CDR3 loop is CASRSRAGQADQETQYF. The CDR3 coding sequence is TGTGCCAGCAGAAGTAGAGCGGGGCAAGCAGATCAAGAGACCCAGTACTTC.

The chain links TRBV4-1 to TRBJ1-2; 9 nucleotides align to TRBD1. The germline V gene encodes CDR1 MGHRA and CDR2 YSYEKL. Trimming at V came to 1 base and at J to 4 bases, leaving 13 bases not matched to a gene. The CDR3 extends over 18 amino acids. The chain's CDR3 is CASSQGLGQGSSGYGYTF. CDR3 DNA: TGCGCCAGCAGCCAAGGTTTGGGACAGGGTTCGTCCGGCTATGGCTACACCTTC.

This clone came up once. V gene TRBV20-1 combines with J gene TRBJ2-7; 9 bases fit TRBD2. Germline values: CDR1 DFQATT, CDR2 SNEGSKA (reference sequence). This CDR3 contains 17 residues. Trimming at V came to 3 bases and at J to 6 bases, leaving 18 bases not matched to a gene. CDR3 sequence reads: CSASPSGLAGLVGEQYF. The CDR3 DNA sequence: TGCAGTGCTAGTCCTTCAGGGCTAGCGGGGTTAGTTGGCGAGCAGTACTTC.

The chain joins TRBV24-1 to TRBJ1-4; TRBD1 agrees at 9 bases. V shed 3 bases, J shed 5 bases, and the junction held 6 bases outside the gene matches. CDR1 is KGHDR and CDR2 is SFDVKD in the germline V gene. The length of the CDR3 is 16 residues. CDR3 protein: CATSDGTGRANEKLFF. The CDR3 coding sequence is TGTGCCACCAGTGATGGGACAGGGAGGGCCAATGAAAAACTGTTTTTT.

The genes are TRBV3-1 (or the pseudogene TRBV3-2) and TRBJ1-2; 7 bases fit TRBD1. The trim removed 7 bases at V and 2 bases at J, leaving 10 bases unmatched. The CDR3 is 15 residues long. Germline V gives CDR1 LGHDT, CDR2 YNNKEL (reference sequence). CDR3 DNA: TGTGCCAGCACCCACGAGGACAGGAAGAACTATGGCTACACCTTC. Translating gives CASTHEDRKNYGYTF.

The V call is TRBV6-1, the J call TRBJ1-4; possibly TRBD1 for D (6 bases). Germline V gene data show CDR1 as MNHNS and CDR2 as SASEGT. The V end was cut by 6 bases, the J end by 3 bases, with 11 bases between. This CDR3 spans 14 amino acids. The CDR3 bases are TGTGCCAGCAGACAAACAGGGTCTAATGAAAAACTGTTTTTT. Its protein is CASRQTGSNEKLFF.

J is TRBJ2-7 and V is TRBV18; D is unclear. V was clipped by 2 bases and J by 1 base, with 12 bases between them. This CDR3 is built from 15 residues. Germline CDR1 KGHSH, CDR2 LQKENI. The DNA for the CDR3 is TGTGCCAGCTCACCAACAAGGTCAGGATCCTACGAGCAGTACTTC. This gives the protein CASSPTRSGSYEQYF.